The TCR beta chain under discussion was sequenced for a study of vaccination effects on CD4 cells after COVID-19. Looking at the study overall: Two doses of BNT162b2 or mRNA-1273 vaccine were administered to participants.

Study-wide findings and caveats: From healthy vaccinees, only 1 of 255 vaccine-induced clones also reacted to common cold coronaviruses.

A note on this clone: Its antigen is unknown.

This CDR3 has 15 residues. Trimming stripped 2 bases from V and 1 base from J, with 12 bases between. Germline values: CDR1 SGHNT, CDR2 YYREEE (reference sequence). Repertoires were generated with immunoSEQ multiplex PCR, while TCRdb's copy carries only in-frame clones and drops some. The table includes 25,000 or so clones, 60% to 75% detected once. ViraFEST assay sequencing came after antigen-specific CD4+ T cells were expanded with viral peptide pools. Following 10 days of culture, CD4+ T cells were isolated. Nobody among the vaccine recipients had prior SARS-CoV-2 infection (nucleocapsid antibodies were negative). Cultures of some 1.8 million PBMC per well contained 8 to 10 IU/ml IL-2 plus 10 ug/ml peptides. Researchers swapped half the medium for IL-2 medium on both days 3 and 7.

The specimen was CD4+ T cells from PBMCs cultured with HCoV-OC43 spike peptides, collected before COVID-19 vaccination. Subset defined: HCoV-OC43 spike overlapping peptide pool stimulation. This chain uses TRBV5-4 with TRBJ2-5, with D perhaps matching TRBD2 (6 bases). This sequence was found in a human donor who received a COVID-19 vaccine. CDR3 DNA: TGTGCCAGCAGCTTAGGCAACGGGGGCCAAGAGACCCAGTACTTC. Its protein is CASSLGNGGQETQYF.